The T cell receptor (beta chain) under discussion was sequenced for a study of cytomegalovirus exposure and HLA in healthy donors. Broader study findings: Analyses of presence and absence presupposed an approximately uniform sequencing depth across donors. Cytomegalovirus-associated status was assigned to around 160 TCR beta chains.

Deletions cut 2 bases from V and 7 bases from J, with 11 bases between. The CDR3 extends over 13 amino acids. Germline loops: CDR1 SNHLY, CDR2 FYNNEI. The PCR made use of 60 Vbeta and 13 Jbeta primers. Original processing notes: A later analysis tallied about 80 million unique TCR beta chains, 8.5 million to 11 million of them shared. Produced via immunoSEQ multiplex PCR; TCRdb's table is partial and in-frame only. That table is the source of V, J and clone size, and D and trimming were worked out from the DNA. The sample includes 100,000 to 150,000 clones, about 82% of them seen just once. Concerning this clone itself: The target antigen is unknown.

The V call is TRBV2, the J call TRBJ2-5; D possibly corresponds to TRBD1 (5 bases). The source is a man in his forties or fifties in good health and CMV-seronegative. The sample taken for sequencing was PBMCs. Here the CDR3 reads CASSEQGFGTQYF. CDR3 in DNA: TGTGCCAGCAGTGAACAGGGCTTTGGGACCCAGTACTTC. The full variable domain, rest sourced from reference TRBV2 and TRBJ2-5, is EPEVTQTPSHQVTQMGQEVILRCVPISNHLYFYWYRQILGQKVEFLVSFYNNEISEKSEIFDDQFSVERPDGSNFTLKIRSTKLEDSAMYFCASSEQGFGTQYFGPGTRLLVL.